What follows is one T cell receptor (beta chain) and its context. Its antigen is undetermined. Assay used: immunoSEQ multiplex PCR; TCRdb lists only in-frame clones, some missing. The table lists some 320,000 clones, about 86% of them singletons. This record comes from a study of Ad26.COV2.S vaccination and SARS-CoV-2 variants. Background on the study: The donor belonged to the COV1001 Ad26.COV2.S trial arm. Ad26.COV2.S, an intramuscular injection, was given once or twice 56 days apart.

Treatment denoted: around 19 received Ad26.COV2.S at low or high dose, single or two shots; 5 received placebo; per-sample allocation not given. Day 63 following the first vaccine or placebo injection was when the samples were taken. General study results and limits: Across vaccine and placebo recipients, the breadth of non-spike TCRs was similar.

This receptor was taken from a person between 18 and 60 years old who received the Ad26.COV2.S COVID-19 vaccine or a placebo. The starting material was peripheral blood, obtained in a trial of Ad26.COV2.S vaccine versus placebo.

DNA of the CDR3: TGTGCCAGCAGGCGACAGGGAATGAACACTGAAGCTTTCTTT. This encodes CASRRQGMNTEAFF. V is TRBV27 and J is TRBJ1-1; 7 positions match TRBD1. With V trimmed by 6 bases and J by 0 bases, 4 bases remained unmatched. The CDR3 runs 14 residues. From germline, CDR1 is MNHEY and CDR2 SMNVEV (reference sequence).